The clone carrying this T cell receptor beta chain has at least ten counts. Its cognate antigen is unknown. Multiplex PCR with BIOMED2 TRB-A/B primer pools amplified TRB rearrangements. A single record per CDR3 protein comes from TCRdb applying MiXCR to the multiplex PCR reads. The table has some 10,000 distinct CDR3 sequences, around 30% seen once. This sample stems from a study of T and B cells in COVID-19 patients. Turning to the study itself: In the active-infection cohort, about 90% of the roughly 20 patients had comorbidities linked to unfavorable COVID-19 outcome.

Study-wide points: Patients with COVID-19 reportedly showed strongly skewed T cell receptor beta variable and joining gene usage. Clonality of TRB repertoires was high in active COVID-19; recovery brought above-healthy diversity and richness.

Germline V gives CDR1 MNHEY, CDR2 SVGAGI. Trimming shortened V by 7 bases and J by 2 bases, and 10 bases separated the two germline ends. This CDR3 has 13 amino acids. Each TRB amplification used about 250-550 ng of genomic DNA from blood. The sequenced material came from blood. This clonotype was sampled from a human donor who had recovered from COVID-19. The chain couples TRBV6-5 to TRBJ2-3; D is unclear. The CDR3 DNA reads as TGTGCCAGCACTTCGTGGTCCACAGATACGCAGTATTTT. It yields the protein CASTSWSTDTQYF.